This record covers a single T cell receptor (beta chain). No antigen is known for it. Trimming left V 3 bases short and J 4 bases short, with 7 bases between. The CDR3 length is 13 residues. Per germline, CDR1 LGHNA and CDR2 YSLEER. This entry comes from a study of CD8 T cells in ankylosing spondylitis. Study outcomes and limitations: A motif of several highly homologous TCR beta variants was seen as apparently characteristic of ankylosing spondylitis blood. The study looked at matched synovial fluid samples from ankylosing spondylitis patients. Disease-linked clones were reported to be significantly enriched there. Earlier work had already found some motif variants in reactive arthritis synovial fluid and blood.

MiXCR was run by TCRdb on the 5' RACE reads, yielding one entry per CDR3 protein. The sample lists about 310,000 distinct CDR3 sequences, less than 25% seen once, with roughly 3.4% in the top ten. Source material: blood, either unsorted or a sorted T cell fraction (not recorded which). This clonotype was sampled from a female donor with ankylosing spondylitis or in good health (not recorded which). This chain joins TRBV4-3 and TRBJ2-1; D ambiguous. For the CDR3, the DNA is TGCGCCAGCAGCCAGGCATCTTACAATGAGCAGTTCTTC. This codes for CASSQASYNEQFF.